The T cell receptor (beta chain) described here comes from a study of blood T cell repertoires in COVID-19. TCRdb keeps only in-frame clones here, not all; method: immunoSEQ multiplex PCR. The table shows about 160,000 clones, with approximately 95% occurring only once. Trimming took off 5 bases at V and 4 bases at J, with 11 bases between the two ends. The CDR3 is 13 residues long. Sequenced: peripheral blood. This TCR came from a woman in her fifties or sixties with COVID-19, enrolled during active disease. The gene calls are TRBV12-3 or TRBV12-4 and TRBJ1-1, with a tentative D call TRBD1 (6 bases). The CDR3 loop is CASSPRGPTEAFF. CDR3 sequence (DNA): TGTGCCAGCAGTCCCAGGGGTCCCACTGAAGCTTTCTTT.